This is a list of T cell receptor beta chains from one sample in a study of blood T cells in healthy people across ages. TCRdb reprocessed the 5' RACE reads via MiXCR and lists one record per CDR3 protein. The sample has roughly 1.6 million distinct CDR3 sequences; around 36% are singletons. Sequences were obtained from blood. The source is a woman aged 25 to 39 in good health. Both conserved end residues are part of each CDR3. The D gene is left open where the match is weak. Only part of the rows carry a size: once, few, many, or a class if the clone is expanded.

d_gene	abundance	v_gene	j_gene	CDR3nt	CDR3aa
.	few	TRBV7-6	TRBJ2-5	TGTGCCAGCAGCTTCGGAAGCAAAGAGACCCAGTACTTC	CASSFGSKETQYF
.	many	TRBV5-6	TRBJ1-2	TGTGCCAGCAGCTCATCCGGGACGCGTTATGGCTACACCTTC	CASSSSGTRYGYTF
TRBD2	.	TRBV7-3	TRBJ2-3	TGTGCCAGCAGTCTAGCGGGGGGGGGAAGCACAGATACGCAGTATTTT	CASSLAGGGSTDTQYF
TRBD2	.	TRBV4-2	TRBJ2-5	TGTGCCAGCAGCTTCCGAGCGGGAGGCTCTCAAGAGACCCAGTACTTC	CASSFRAGGSQETQYF
.	few	TRBV2	TRBJ2-5	TGTGCCAGCAGCGATAACCTGCTGGCTCGGGAGCAGTACTTC	CASSDNLLAREQYF
.	few	TRBV6-1	TRBJ2-3	TGTGCCAGCAGTGCTCCTAGCATAGGGGATACGCAGTATTTT	CASSAPSIGDTQYF
.	.	TRBV28	TRBJ2-7	TGTGCCAGCAGTTGGAACCCGGGAAGCGAGCAGTACTTC	CASSWNPGSEQYF
.	.	TRBV4-1	TRBJ2-7	TGCGCCAGCAGCCAAGAACAGGACAGCGCCCGGTACTTC	CASSQEQDSARYF
TRBD1	many	TRBV7-6	TRBJ1-4	TGTGCCAGCAGTCCCGGGACAGGCAATGAAAAACTGTTTTTT	CASSPGTGNEKLFF
.	.	TRBV29-1	TRBJ1-5	TGCAGCGTCGAGACGGATAATCAGCCCCAGCATTTT	CSVETDNQPQHF
.	few	TRBV12-3/TRBV12-4	TRBJ2-3	TGTGCCAGCAGTTTAAGGTTTATGGGAGAATCGCAGTATTTT	CASSLRFMGESQYF
.	.	TRBV20-1	TRBJ1-5	TGCAGTGCCCGGACAGCAGGGGACAATCAGCCCCAGCATTTT	CSARTAGDNQPQHF
.	.	TRBV6-5	TRBJ2-7	TGTGCCAGCAGTTACTCGATAGGGTACGAGCAGTACTTC	CASSYSIGYEQYF
TRBD1	.	TRBV20-1	TRBJ2-7	TGCAGTGCTAGAGACTTACAGGGGAACGAGCAGTACTTC	CSARDLQGNEQYF
TRBD2	.	TRBV27	TRBJ2-7	TGTGCCAGCAGTTCCCATTGGACTAGCCAAAACCCCGAGCAGTACTTC	CASSSHWTSQNPEQYF
TRBD2	.	TRBV20-1	TRBJ2-1	TGCAGTGCTAGGATCGTGGGACTAGCTCTCAATGAGCAGTTCTTC	CSARIVGLALNEQFF
.	.	TRBV5-1	TRBJ1-2	TGCGCCAGCAGCTCCGATGGGACGGTTCTGGGCTACACCTTC	CASSSDGTVLGYTF
.	.	TRBV25-1	TRBJ2-6	TGTGCCGGCAGTGGGCAAGAAGGCCCCTTGTCCGGGGCCAACGTCCTGACTTTC	CAGSGQEGPLSGANVLTF
TRBD2	.	TRBV6-5	TRBJ2-3	TGTGCCAGCAGTTCCTACTCCCGCGCTAGCGGGGGGTTAGATACGCAGTATTTT	CASSSYSRASGGLDTQYF
.	few	TRBV27	TRBJ1-6	TGTGCCAGCAGTCCCCCCGTTCGGAGCTCCTATAATTCACCCCTCCACTTT	CASSPPVRSSYNSPLHF
.	.	TRBV29-1	TRBJ2-5	TGCAGCGTTGAGAGAGCTCTCGCGGAGGGCTACGAGCGGTACTTC	CSVERALAEGYERYF
TRBD1	few	TRBV27	TRBJ1-5	TGTGCCAGCAGCCAGACAGGGGTAGGTCAGCCCCAGCATTTT	CASSQTGVGQPQHF
TRBD2	few	TRBV5-1	TRBJ2-3	TGCGCCAGCAGCCCGGGGACTAGTTCGGATACGCAGTATTTT	CASSPGTSSDTQYF
.	.	TRBV12-3/TRBV12-4	TRBJ2-1	TGTGCCAGCAGTTCATCGGATGAGCAGTTCTTC	CASSSSDEQFF
TRBD1	.	TRBV10-3	TRBJ2-5	TGTGCCATCAGCCTAAAAGACAGGGGCACAGAGACCCAGTACTTC	CAISLKDRGTETQYF
.	.	TRBV12-3/TRBV12-4	TRBJ2-3	TGTGCCAGCAGTTTGGGCGCTACGCTTACAGATACGCAGTATTTT	CASSLGATLTDTQYF
TRBD1	.	TRBV11-3	TRBJ2-7	TGTGCCAGCAGCCCGCACTCTGACAGGGCCGTCGAGCAGTACTTC	CASSPHSDRAVEQYF
.	.	TRBV5-6	TRBJ2-1	TGTGCCAGCAGCTTGGGGGCAGCGTACTACAATGAGCAGTTCTTC	CASSLGAAYYNEQFF
.	.	TRBV5-6	TRBJ2-6	TGTGCCAGCAGCTTGCGTCATGGGGCCAACGTCCTGACTTTC	CASSLRHGANVLTF
TRBD1	.	TRBV4-1	TRBJ1-5	TGCGCCAGCAGCCGGTCGGGCGCTGGGACAGGTAATCAGCCCCAGCATTTT	CASSRSGAGTGNQPQHF
.	few	TRBV24-1	TRBJ1-2	TGTGCCACCAGTGACCCCCATAGGCACTATGGCTACACCTTC	CATSDPHRHYGYTF
.	.	TRBV28	TRBJ2-1	TGTGCCAGCATTCTGTCTAGCAGCCCTTGGGGATACAATGAGCAGTTCTTC	CASILSSSPWGYNEQFF
.	few	TRBV6-2/TRBV6-3	TRBJ2-1	TGTGCCAGCAGTCCTAGTTTCCATGAGCAGTTCTTC	CASSPSFHEQFF
TRBD2	.	TRBV20-1	TRBJ2-3	TGCAGTGCTAAACTAGCGGGGGGGCGAGATACGCAGTATTTT	CSAKLAGGRDTQYF
.	.	TRBV20-1	TRBJ1-6	TGCAGTGCTAGACAGGGGAGGAATTCACCCCTCCACTTT	CSARQGRNSPLHF
.	.	TRBV30	TRBJ1-5	TGTGCCTGGAGTCCCTACTACAATCAGCCCCAGCATTTT	CAWSPYYNQPQHF
.	.	TRBV4-1	TRBJ1-6	TGCGCCAGCAGAGGGGGAGAGGACAGCGCTTATAATTCACCCCTCCACTTT	CASRGGEDSAYNSPLHF
TRBD2	.	TRBV5-6	TRBJ2-3	TGTGCCAGCAGCTTGTCCCCCACTAGCGGGGGGACCACAGATACGCAGTATTTT	CASSLSPTSGGTTDTQYF
.	.	TRBV7-9	TRBJ2-1	TGTACCAGCAGCTTAGAAGGCGGAGGGCGAAATGAGCAGTTCTTC	CTSSLEGGGRNEQFF
TRBD1	.	TRBV11-2	TRBJ1-2	TGTGCCAGCAGCCCGGGGACAGGAACCGGGAACACCTTC	CASSPGTGTGNTF
TRBD1	.	TRBV6-1	TRBJ2-7	TGTGCCACCAGGCGGACAGGGGTCTCCTACGAGCAGTACTTC	CATRRTGVSYEQYF
TRBD2	.	TRBV20-1	TRBJ2-3	TGCAGTGCCCAGAGCGGGAGGGCCCAGGATACGCAGTATTTT	CSAQSGRAQDTQYF
.	.	TRBV24-1	TRBJ1-2	TGTGCCGCCAGTGATCAGGAGAGGCGAAGCTATGGCTACACCTTC	CAASDQERRSYGYTF
.	.	TRBV20-1	TRBJ1-1	TGCAGTGCGGTAAACAGCATGAACACTGAAGCTTTCTTT	CSAVNSMNTEAFF
.	.	TRBV15	TRBJ2-7	TGTGCCACCAGCAGAGGAGTGGATTCCGACGAGCAGTACTTC	CATSRGVDSDEQYF
.	.	TRBV5-5	TRBJ2-5	TGTGCCAGCAGCTTGGGAGGGGCAGGCCAGCAAGAGACCCAGTACTTC	CASSLGGAGQQETQYF